The T cell receptor beta chain described here comes from a study of blood T cell repertoires in COVID-19. V gave up 4 bases and J gave up 0 bases, with 12 bases separating them. The CDR3 contains 15 residues. Germline CDR1 SGHAT, CDR2 FQNNGV. Using immunoSEQ multiplex PCR, the repertoire was profiled, and TCRdb retains in-frame clones only, with some absent. The data show about half a million clones, with approximately 83% seen just once and approximately 3% held by the top ten. The chain joins TRBV11-2 to TRBJ1-1; tentatively, D is TRBD1 (5 bases). This TCR was sampled from a human donor in a cohort sampled during active COVID-19. The specimen sequenced was peripheral blood. In nucleotides, the CDR3 is TGTGCCAGCAGCTCAGGTCCAGGGCTGAACACTGAAGCTTTCTTT. It specifies CASSSGPGLNTEAFF.